The T cell receptor beta chain described here comes from a study of blood T cells in healthy people across ages. Study summary: About one barcoded TCR beta cDNA was captured per two T cells.

Each sample used at least 6 million PBMCs. For the second PCR, which ran for about 7 to 12 cycles, a sample-barcoded 5' primer and a J-beta primer mix were used. One entry per CDR3 protein, called by TCRdb with MiXCR from the 5' RACE reads. The sample holds over a million distinct CDR3 sequences; 40% to 50% are singletons and the top ten take over 15%. V lost 8 bases to trimming and J lost 0 bases; unmatched junction nucleotides: 4. In germline, CDR1 is DFQATT, CDR2 SNEGSKA (reference sequence). The CDR3 is made up of 14 amino acids. Many counts were recorded for this clonotype. This TCR derives from a woman aged 55 to 70 in good health. The sequencing sample was made of blood. J is TRBJ2-1 and V is TRBV20-1; TRBD2 matches at 10 bases. The CDR3 DNA follows: TGCAGTAGCGGGAGGGGGACCTCCTACAATGAGCAGTTCTTC. As protein: CSSGRGTSYNEQFF.